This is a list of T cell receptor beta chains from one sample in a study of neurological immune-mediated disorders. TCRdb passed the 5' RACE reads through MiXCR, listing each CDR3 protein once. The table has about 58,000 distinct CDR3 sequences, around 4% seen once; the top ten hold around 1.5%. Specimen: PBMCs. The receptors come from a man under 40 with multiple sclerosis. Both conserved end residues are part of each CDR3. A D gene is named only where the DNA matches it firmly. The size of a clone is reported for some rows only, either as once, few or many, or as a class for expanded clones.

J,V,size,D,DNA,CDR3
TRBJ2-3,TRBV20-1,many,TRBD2,TGCAGTGCTAGAGATGGACTAGCGCGGGCAGATACGCAGTATTTT,CSARDGLARADTQYF
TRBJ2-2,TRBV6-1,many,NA,TGTGCCAGCCCGAAAAGTGGCAGGGAGGACACCGGGGAGCTGTTTTTT,CASPKSGREDTGELFF
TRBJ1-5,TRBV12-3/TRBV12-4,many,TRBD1,TGTGCCAGCAGAACACAGGGGCCCAGTCAGCCCCAGCATTTT,CASRTQGPSQPQHF
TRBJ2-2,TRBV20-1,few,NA,TGCAGTGCTAGAGAGGCAAACACCGGGGAGCTGTTTTTT,CSAREANTGELFF
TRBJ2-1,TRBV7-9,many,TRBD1,TGTGCCAGCAGCTTAGGCACAGGGGGCGCCGACAATGAGCAGTTCTTC,CASSLGTGGADNEQFF
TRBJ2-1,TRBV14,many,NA,TGTGCCAGCAGCTTCGGTGGCAATGAGCAGTTCTTC,CASSFGGNEQFF
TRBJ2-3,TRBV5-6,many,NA,TGTGCCAGCAGCCCGATTGGGGCAGGAGATACGCAGTATTTT,CASSPIGAGDTQYF
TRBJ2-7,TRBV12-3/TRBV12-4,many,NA,TGTGCCAGCAGTTTAAGAGAAAAGGGGCCCTACGAGCAGTACTTC,CASSLREKGPYEQYF
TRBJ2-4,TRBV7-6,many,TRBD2,TGTGCCAGCAGCGACGGGGGGGGAGACATTCAGTACTTC,CASSDGGGDIQYF
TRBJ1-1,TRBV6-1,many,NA,TGTGCCAGCAGTGTGGATCGTGACACTGAAGCTTTCTTT,CASSVDRDTEAFF
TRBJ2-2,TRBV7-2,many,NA,TGTGCCAGCAGAAAGATGCCTGGAATGGACACCGGGGAGCTGTTTTTT,CASRKMPGMDTGELFF
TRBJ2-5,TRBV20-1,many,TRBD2,TGCAGTGCTAGAGAACTAGCGGGGGGGCCGGAGACCCAGTACTTC,CSARELAGGPETQYF
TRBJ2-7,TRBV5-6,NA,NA,NA,CASRFGTGTYF
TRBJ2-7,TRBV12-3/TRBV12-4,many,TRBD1,TGTGCCAGCACGTCGACAGGGGGTCGCAACGAGCAGTACTTC,CASTSTGGRNEQYF
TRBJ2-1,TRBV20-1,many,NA,TGCAGTCCCTGGGTCTTTTCGGACAATGAGCAGTTCTTC,CSPWVFSDNEQFF
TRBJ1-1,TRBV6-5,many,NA,TGTGCCAGCTCTTGGGAAGCGGGAAACACTGAAGCTTTCTTT,CASSWEAGNTEAFF
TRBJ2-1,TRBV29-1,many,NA,TGCAGCGTTGAGGGCGGTAGCTCCTACAATGAGCAGTTCTTC,CSVEGGSSYNEQFF
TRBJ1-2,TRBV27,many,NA,TGTGCCAGCAGTTTGGCAAGGGACCATGGCTACACCTTC,CASSLARDHGYTF
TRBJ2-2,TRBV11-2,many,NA,TGTGCCAGCAGCTTAGAGATGGGGGACTACACCGGGGAGCTGTTTTTT,CASSLEMGDYTGELFF
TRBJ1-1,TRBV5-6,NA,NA,TGTGCCAGCAGCTCCTTCGAAGGACCCACTGAAGCTTTCTTT,CASSSFEGPTEAFF
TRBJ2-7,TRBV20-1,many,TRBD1,TGCAGTGCTAGATCGGGACAGGGATACGAGCAGTACTTC,CSARSGQGYEQYF
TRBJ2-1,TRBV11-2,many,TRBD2,TGTGCCAGCAGCCCGCCCGGGACTAGCGTATACAATTTCGACAATGAGCAGTTCTTC,CASSPPGTSVYNFDNEQFF
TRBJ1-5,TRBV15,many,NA,TGTGCCACTTCCCTCGGGGCGGGCGACAATCAGCCCCAGAATTTT,CATSLGAGDNQPQNF
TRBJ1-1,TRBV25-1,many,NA,TGTGCCAGCCAACCCTTGGGGGAGAACACTGAAGCTTTCTTT,CASQPLGENTEAFF
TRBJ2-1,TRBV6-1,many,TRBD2,TGTGCCACCCCTCAGCGGGAGGGCCACGAGGTGGGGATATACAATGAGCAGTTCTTC,CATPQREGHEVGIYNEQFF
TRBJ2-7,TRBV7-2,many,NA,TGTGCCAGCAGCTTATCCGGACACGAGCAGTACTTC,CASSLSGHEQYF
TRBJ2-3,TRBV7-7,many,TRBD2,TGTGCTAGCAGCTTAGGTACAGCGGGAGTGCGTACAGATACGCAGTATTTT,CASSLGTAGVRTDTQYF
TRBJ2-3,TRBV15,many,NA,TGTGCCACCAGCAGAGATTGGACGGGAGCAGTCACAGATACGCAGTATTTT,CATSRDWTGAVTDTQYF
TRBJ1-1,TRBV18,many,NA,TGTGCCAGCTCCTCAGGTTCGAACACTGAAGCTTTCTTT,CASSSGSNTEAFF
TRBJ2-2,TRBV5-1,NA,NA,TGCGCCAGCAGCAAGACCCCGGCCGGGGAGCTGTTTTTT,CASSKTPAGELFF
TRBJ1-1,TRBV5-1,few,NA,TGCGCCAGCAGCTTGGGGGGCCCAAGCACTGAAGCTTTCTTT,CASSLGGPSTEAFF
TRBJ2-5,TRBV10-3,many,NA,TGTGCCATCAGTAAAAACCGGGACTCCCGAGAGACCCAGTACTTC,CAISKNRDSRETQYF
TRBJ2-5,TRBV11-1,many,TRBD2,TGTGCCAGCAGCTCCTCCTCAAGCGGGGGGAAGACCCAGTACTTC,CASSSSSSGGKTQYF
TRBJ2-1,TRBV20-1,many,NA,TGCAGTGCTAGAGTTGTCGGGAAAGACTACAATGAGCAGTTCTTC,CSARVVGKDYNEQFF
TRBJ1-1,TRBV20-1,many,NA,TGCAGGGTTGACCGTGAAGCTTTCTTT,CRVDREAFF
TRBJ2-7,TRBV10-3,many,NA,TGTGCCATCAGTGAGTCGGCGTCTGCTTCCTACGAGCAGTACTTC,CAISESASASYEQYF
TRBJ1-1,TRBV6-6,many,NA,TGTGCCAGCAGTTACTCGATGCGAGTGAACACTGAAGCTTTCTTT,CASSYSMRVNTEAFF
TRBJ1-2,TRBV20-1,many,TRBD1,TGCAGTGCGCCGGGACAGGGGTCGGTCTATGGCTACACCTTC,CSAPGQGSVYGYTF
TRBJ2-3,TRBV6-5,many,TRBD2,TGTGCCAGCAGTCCCGAAGCGGGAGGGATCGTGACAGATACGCAGTATTTT,CASSPEAGGIVTDTQYF
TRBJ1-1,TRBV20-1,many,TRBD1,TGCAGTGCTGGGACAGGGGGATTTACTGAAGCTTTCTTT,CSAGTGGFTEAFF
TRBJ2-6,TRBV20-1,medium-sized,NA,TGCAGTGCTATCACCGGCTCTGGGGCCAACGTCCTGACTTTC,CSAITGSGANVLTF
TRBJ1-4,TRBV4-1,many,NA,TGCGCCAGCAGTCTCGCACCGGGGGAAAAACTGTTTTTT,CASSLAPGEKLFF
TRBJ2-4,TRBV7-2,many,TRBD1,TGTGCCAGCAGCTCTACCCCGGGACAGGGGGCCAAAAACATTCAGTACTTC,CASSSTPGQGAKNIQYF
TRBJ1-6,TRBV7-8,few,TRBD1,TGTGCCAGCAGCTTAGCCCAGGGGGTAAATTCACCCCTCAACTTT,CASSLAQGVNSPLNF